The present TCR beta chain was sequenced within a study of blood T cell repertoires in COVID-19. Across the whole study: Sources were T cells, B-cell-depleted T cells, or PBMCs; the material itself was cDNA or gDNA.

The study drew participants aged 18 to 89 years from under 30 US areas. Membership in each cohort depended on participant-reported clinical history. The CDR3 loop spans 16 amino acids. The germline V gene has CDR1 MNHNS and CDR2 SASEGT. V was shortened by 0 bases and J by 1 base, with 13 bases between the two germline ends. Data came from immunoSEQ multiplex PCR; TCRdb stores just in-frame clones and leaves some out. The sample yields hundreds of thousands of clones, around 86% seen once. Sample: PBMCs or T cells enriched from blood (not recorded which). This chain uses TRBV6-1 with TRBJ2-7, with D perhaps TRBD1 (5 bases). The clonotype comes from a man aged 25 to 40 who had recovered from COVID-19. The DNA of the CDR3 is TGTGCCAGCAGTGAAGCGTTGACGCAGGGATCCTACGAGCAGTACTTC. Encoded protein: CASSEALTQGSYEQYF.